This T cell receptor (beta chain) derives from a study of response to subunit inactivated influenza vaccine. TCRdb independently ran MiXCR on the RT-PCR reads; one entry per CDR3 protein. This repertoire shows about 540,000 distinct CDR3 sequences, approximately 20% found once; its top ten account for 2.8%. There are 15 residues in the CDR3. The same data also went into a second study, on T cells expressing NK-cell markers. That work states: Generation of TCR beta cDNA was performed by 5'RACE template switching incorporating UMIs.

The chain combines TRBV21-1 with TRBJ2-1; the table's D call, TRBD1, has no DNA check behind it. TRBV21-1 is a recognized pseudogene. The material sequenced was CD4+ T cells sorted from PBMCs, taken approximately 12 days after vaccination. The clonotype comes from a man aged 45 to 65 who received an inactivated influenza vaccine. For the CDR3, the DNA is TGTGCCAGAATTCGGGGGACAGGGCGATACAATGAGCAGTTCTTC. Amino acid sequence: CARIRGTGRYNEQFF.